Listed below are T cell receptor beta chains from one sample, sequenced in a study of blood T cells in healthy people across ages. MiXCR, applied by TCRdb to the 5' RACE reads, yields one record per CDR3 protein. Among just under 550,000 distinct CDR3 sequences listed, 24% were seen once. These records were also assigned to another study, of T cells of mothers and their children.

Sequencing used blood. Receptor source: a boy aged 5 to 17 in good health. Each CDR3 is given with its conserved first and last residue. D genes are given only for firm matches. Some rows mark clone size as missing; the rest say once, few, many or name a class of expanded clone.

D gene,V gene,clone size,J gene,CDR3 protein,CDR3 DNA
TRBD1,TRBV28,NA,TRBJ2-3,CASRTLTGVATDTQYF,TGTGCCAGCAGGACCTTGACAGGGGTCGCGACAGATACGCAGTATTTT
NA,TRBV5-5,few,TRBJ1-6,CASSFQDSSYNSPLHF,TGTGCCAGCAGCTTCCAGGACAGCTCCTATAATTCACCCCTCCACTTT
NA,TRBV4-3,NA,TRBJ2-6,CASSQDGGRSSGANVLTF,TGCGCCAGCAGCCAGGATGGGGGACGAAGCTCTGGGGCCAACGTCCTGACTTTC
NA,TRBV7-3,NA,TRBJ2-5,CASSPSMQETQYF,TGTGCCAGCAGCCCATCTATGCAAGAGACCCAGTACTTC
TRBD2,TRBV6-2/TRBV6-3,NA,TRBJ2-7,CASSFATSGGMIYEQYF,TGTGCCAGCAGTTTCGCGACTAGCGGGGGAATGATTTACGAGCAGTACTTC
NA,TRBV10-3,many,TRBJ2-5,CASGTQETQYF,TGTGCCAGCGGAACACAAGAGACCCAGTACTTC
NA,TRBV4-3,NA,TRBJ2-3,CASSQGSGAGGTQYF,TGCGCCAGCAGCCAAGGTTCTGGGGCAGGCGGTACGCAGTATTTT
NA,TRBV5-5,many,TRBJ1-1,CASRPGLMNTEAFF,TGTGCCAGCAGACCGGGACTGATGAACACTGAAGCTTTCTTT
NA,TRBV28,few,TRBJ2-4,CASSLLPQNIQYF,TGTGCCAGCAGTTTACTCCCCCAAAACATTCAGTACTTC
TRBD1,TRBV7-9,NA,TRBJ1-2,CASSLGYGQGYYTF,TGTGCCAGCAGCTTAGGTTATGGACAGGGGTACTACACCTTC
TRBD2,TRBV6-5,NA,TRBJ2-5,CASRSLAEPQETQYF,TGTGCCAGCAGATCTCTAGCGGAACCACAAGAGACCCAGTACTTC
NA,TRBV6-2/TRBV6-3,NA,TRBJ1-5,CASSKQGSNQPQHF,TGTGCCAGCAGTAAACAGGGAAGCAATCAGCCCCAGCATTTT
NA,TRBV5-5,few,TRBJ1-4,CASSWGYGGKVEKLFF,TGTGCCAGCAGCTGGGGATACGGGGGAAAGGTTGAAAAACTGTTTTTT
NA,TRBV5-1,few,TRBJ2-1,CASSLEVLTGLSNEQFF,TGCGCCAGCAGCTTGGAAGTACTCACGGGCTTGAGCAATGAGCAGTTCTTC
TRBD2,TRBV4-1,few,TRBJ2-1,CASSQAGGRARGEQFF,TGCGCCAGCAGCCAAGCGGGGGGACGGGCGAGAGGTGAGCAGTTCTTC
NA,TRBV5-1,NA,TRBJ2-7,CASSLARQLGANEQYF,TGCGCCAGCAGCTTGGCCCGACAGTTGGGGGCCAACGAGCAGTACTTC
NA,TRBV28,many,TRBJ1-2,CASSLGGAASFGYTF,TGTGCCAGCAGTTTAGGCGGGGCCGCTTCGTTCGGCTACACCTTC
NA,TRBV27,NA,TRBJ2-3,CASSFLGTLSTDTQYF,TGTGCCAGCAGTTTCCTCGGGACTCTCTCCACAGATACGCAGTATTTT
NA,TRBV5-6,NA,TRBJ1-3,CASSPWAGEFNTIYF,TGTGCCAGCAGCCCCTGGGCAGGAGAATTCAACACCATATATTTT
NA,TRBV27,few,TRBJ2-5,CASSFRIPGETQYF,TGTGCCAGCAGTTTCAGGATACCAGGAGAGACCCAGTACTTC
NA,TRBV7-7,few,TRBJ2-5,CASSASQGGETQYF,TGTGCTAGCAGCGCCTCACAGGGAGGGGAGACCCAGTACTTC
NA,TRBV28,few,TRBJ2-5,CASSIVGETQYF,TGTGCCAGCAGTATCGTGGGCGAGACCCAGTACTTC
TRBD2,TRBV6-2/TRBV6-3,NA,TRBJ2-5,CASSYFSGGLGETQYF,TGTGCCAGCAGTTACTTTAGCGGGGGGCTCGGAGAGACCCAGTACTTC
NA,TRBV27,few,TRBJ2-3,CASSFEGKTDTQYF,TGTGCCAGCAGTTTTGAAGGGAAGACAGATACGCAGTATTTT
NA,TRBV27,NA,TRBJ1-6,CASSPGTKASNSPLHF,TGTGCCAGCAGTCCAGGGACCAAAGCGAGTAATTCACCCCTCCACTTT
NA,TRBV27,NA,TRBJ1-2,CASSSDGSSGGGYGYTF,TGTGCCAGCAGTTCCGATGGTTCAAGTGGGGGGGGCTATGGCTACACCTTC
NA,TRBV20-1,NA,TRBJ2-5,CSARETTQETQYF,TGCAGTGCTAGAGAGACTACCCAAGAGACCCAGTACTTC
NA,TRBV12-3/TRBV12-4,many,TRBJ1-2,CASSLGVNYGYTF,TGTGCCAGCAGTTTGGGAGTAAACTATGGCTACACCTTC
NA,TRBV27,few,TRBJ2-7,CASSLSGTKYEQYF,TGTGCCAGCAGTTTATCAGGGACAAAATACGAGCAGTACTTC
NA,TRBV6-5,few,TRBJ1-2,CASSTRGQFAGYTF,TGTGCCAGCAGTACTCGAGGACAGTTTGCTGGCTACACCTTC
TRBD1,TRBV5-1,NA,TRBJ1-2,CASSLSGGDYTF,TGCGCCAGCAGCTTGTCAGGGGGAGACTACACCTTC
NA,TRBV7-9,NA,TRBJ2-1,CASSLASDSRSYNEQFF,TGTGCCAGCAGCTTAGCCTCGGACAGCCGGTCCTACAATGAGCAGTTCTTC
TRBD2,TRBV9,NA,TRBJ2-1,CASSVGGGEDEQFF,TGTGCCAGCAGCGTAGGCGGGGGGGAAGATGAGCAGTTCTTC
NA,TRBV9,NA,TRBJ1-4,CASSPRDQNEKLFF,TGTGCCAGCAGCCCAAGGGACCAGAATGAAAAACTGTTTTTT
NA,TRBV20-1,few,TRBJ1-2,CSVADSNYGYTF,TGCAGTGTTGCGGACAGTAACTATGGCTACACCTTC
TRBD1,TRBV19,NA,TRBJ1-1,CASIFGTGLNTEAFF,TGTGCCAGTATTTTCGGGACAGGCCTGAACACTGAAGCTTTCTTT
TRBD1,TRBV5-6,few,TRBJ1-2,CASSLLQGGANYGYTF,TGTGCCAGCAGCTTGTTGCAGGGGGGAGCTAACTATGGCTACACCTTC
NA,TRBV9,NA,TRBJ1-2,CASSVTQGGYTF,TGTGCCAGCAGCGTGACCCAGGGGGGCTACACCTTC
TRBD1,TRBV12-3/TRBV12-4,few,TRBJ1-1,CASSTETGGWTEAFF,TGTGCCAGCAGTACCGAGACAGGGGGCTGGACTGAAGCTTTCTTT
TRBD1,TRBV5-6,NA,TRBJ2-6,CASSWAGGSGANVLTF,TGTGCCAGCAGCTGGGCAGGGGGCTCTGGGGCCAACGTCCTGACTTTC
NA,TRBV29-1,NA,TRBJ2-7,CSVLGGTEQYF,TGCAGCGTTCTCGGCGGGACCGAGCAGTACTTC
NA,TRBV20-1,NA,TRBJ1-2,CSARGGQDYGYTF,TGCAGTGCTAGAGGGGGGCAGGACTATGGCTACACCTTC
NA,TRBV6-6,few,TRBJ1-1,CASIKTGEAFF,TGTGCCAGCATCAAGACGGGGGAAGCTTTCTTT
TRBD2,TRBV7-3,NA,TRBJ2-3,CASSLGTSGGQDTQYF,TGTGCCAGCAGCTTAGGGACTAGCGGGGGTCAAGATACGCAGTATTTT
TRBD2,TRBV7-9,NA,TRBJ2-5,CASSFSGGQHSQETQYF,TGTGCCAGCAGCTTTAGCGGGGGACAACACTCCCAAGAGACCCAGTACTTC
NA,TRBV4-1,few,TRBJ2-3,CASSQGGPTDTQYF,TGCGCCAGCAGCCAAGGGGGACCCACAGATACGCAGTATTTT
TRBD2,TRBV4-3,NA,TRBJ2-1,CASSQVQRREGEQFF,TGCGCCAGCAGCCAAGTCCAACGCCGGGAGGGGGAGCAGTTCTTC
NA,TRBV7-2,NA,TRBJ1-6,CVSSPPGSSQGTLHF,TGTGTCAGCAGCCCTCCGGGGAGCTCTCAAGGAACCCTCCACTTT
NA,TRBV7-6,NA,TRBJ2-7,CASSGTGKGGYEQYF,TGTGCCAGCAGCGGAACAGGGAAGGGCGGATACGAGCAGTACTTC
TRBD1,TRBV5-5,NA,TRBJ2-1,CASSPPGTGGDEQFF,TGTGCCAGCAGCCCCCCCGGGACAGGGGGCGATGAGCAGTTCTTC
NA,TRBV19,NA,TRBJ2-2,CASSLLSQDTGELFF,TGTGCCAGTAGCCTTTTGTCGCAAGACACCGGGGAGCTGTTTTTT
NA,TRBV10-3,NA,TRBJ1-4,CAISESGGGTEKLFF,TGTGCCATCAGTGAGTCCGGGGGGGGCACTGAAAAACTGTTTTTT
NA,TRBV28,NA,TRBJ2-5,CASSIREEGRETLYF,TGTGCCAGCAGTATCCGGGAAGAGGGACGGGAGACCCTGTACTTC
TRBD1,TRBV6-2/TRBV6-3,NA,TRBJ2-6,CASSYSRQGAPSGANVLTF,TGCGCCAGCAGTTACTCGAGGCAGGGGGCGCCGTCTGGGGCCAACGTCCTGACTTTC
NA,TRBV7-9,NA,TRBJ2-5,CASSFPREETQYF,TGTGCCAGCAGCTTCCCCCGGGAGGAGACCCAGTACTTC
TRBD2,TRBV7-3,few,TRBJ2-1,CASSLTGGRVLNEQFF,TGTGCCAGCAGCTTAACGGGGGGGAGAGTTCTCAATGAGCAGTTCTTC
NA,TRBV5-5,NA,TRBJ1-3,CASSLEAGDSGNTIYF,TGTGCCAGCAGCTTGGAAGCGGGGGATTCTGGAAACACCATATATTTT